The following is a TCR beta chain sequence with its context. Its antigen is unknown. PCR primers comprised 60 Vbeta and 13 Jbeta primers. Here immunoSEQ multiplex PCR was the method, and the copy in TCRdb shows in-frame clones only, minus some. The data contain 95,000 to 150,000 clones, about three quarters of them singletons. This specimen belongs to a study of cytomegalovirus exposure and HLA in healthy donors. Overall study results and limits: Immune exposure information comprised only CMV serostatus.

Sequenced input: PBMCs. The clonotype originates from a man in his sixties in good health and CMV-seropositive.

The CDR3 DNA reads as TGTGCCAGCAGTGTGAGGGAGGTGGAGGAAAAACTGTTTTTT. This gives the protein CASSVREVEEKLFF. The chain joins TRBV6-1 to TRBJ1-4; D remains ambiguous. The CDR3 is 14 amino acids. Trimming left V 4 bases short and J 8 bases short, with 14 bases between. Germline-derived CDR1 and CDR2 are MNHNS and SASEGT.